These 15 T cell receptor beta chains originate from one sample sequenced in a study of CD8 T cells in Susac syndrome (dated 2019 in TCRdb). The library came from the immunoSEQ multiplex PCR assay. RNA was extracted using the RNeasy kit, and about 0.45 to 1 microgram was reverse transcribed with random hexamers. The public reads were quality trimmed at Q25 with fastp and then assembled into clones with MiXCR by TCRdb, keeping productive beta chains. Rows with one shared CDR3 protein collapse into an entry with the most common genes and DNA. Recorded for this sample are under 200,000 distinct CDR3 sequences; 95% of them occurred a single time. Jointly, the top ten make up around 0.16% of the sample. The sequencing input was CD8+ T cells from PBMCs. These receptor sequences come from a human donor with Susac syndrome.

J is TRBJ2-7 and V is TRBV9; D gene unclear. CDR3 length: 12 residues. The V gene lost 0 bases and the J gene lost 6 bases, with 7 bases spanning the gap. In germline, CDR1 is SGDLS, CDR2 YYNGEE. The CDR3 nucleotides are TGTGCCAGCAGCGTAGTACCCTGCGAGCAGTACTTC. It is translated as CASSVVPCEQYF.

This rearrangement joins TRBV2 to TRBJ2-5; weak D call: TRBD1 (5 bases). CDR1 SNHLY and CDR2 FYNNEI come from the germline V gene. This CDR3 spans 13 amino acids. Trimming cost V 8 bases and J 0 bases, with 10 bases left between them. The CDR3 coding sequence is TGTGCCAGCGGGCGACAGTACCAAGAGACCCAGTACTTC. Its translation is CASGRQYQETQYF. Full variable domain (rest looked up from reference TRBV2 and TRBJ2-5): EPEVTQTPSHQVTQMGQEVILRCVPISNHLYFYWYRQILGQKVEFLVSFYNNEISEKSEIFDDQFSVERPDGSNFTLKIRSTKLEDSAMYFCASGRQYQETQYFGPGTRLLVL.

The chain joins TRBV12-3 or TRBV12-4 to TRBJ2-1; D is ambiguous. There are 12 residues in the CDR3. Trimming pared 7 bases from V and 6 bases from J, leaving 10 bases between. Here the CDR3 reads CASTSKGNEQFF. The CDR3 bases are TGTGCCAGCACCTCTAAGGGCAATGAGCAGTTCTTC.

The chain couples TRBV4-1 to TRBJ2-1; D remains ambiguous. Trimming removed 1 base at V and 4 bases at J, with 11 bases between. The CDR3 totals 15 residues. Germline V lookup: CDR1 MGHRA, CDR2 YSYEKL. CDR3: CASSQVGLPYNEQFF. The CDR3 DNA reads TGCGCCAGCAGCCAAGTCGGGCTACCTTACAATGAGCAGTTCTTC.

V is TRBV5-4 and J is TRBJ2-1; D is ambiguous. The CDR3 spans 14 residues. V gave up 0 bases and J gave up 0 bases, with 4 bases separating them. Germline V CDR1 and CDR2: SGHNT, YYREEE (reference sequence). CDR3 in amino acids: CASSLVSSYNEQFF. The CDR3 region has the DNA TGTGCCAGCAGCTTGGTGAGCTCCTACAATGAGCAGTTCTTC.

The chain recombines TRBV12-3 or TRBV12-4 with TRBJ2-1, with 8 bases matching TRBD2. The CDR3 consists of 12 residues. The V segment lost 8 bases and the J segment 9 bases; nucleotides outside the gene matches: 6. CDR3 protein: CASGSGGAEQFF. The CDR3 nucleotides read TGTGCCAGCGGGAGCGGGGGTGCTGAGCAGTTCTTC.

The chain is built from TRBV11-2 and TRBJ2-7; the D is unclear. The CDR3 consists of 12 residues. CDR1 SGHAT and CDR2 FQNNGV come from the germline V gene. V was clipped by 4 bases and J by 6 bases, with 10 bases between them. The CDR3: CASSSLSGEQYF. The DNA of the CDR3 is TGTGCCAGCAGCTCTCTATCGGGCGAGCAGTACTTC.

The chain recombines TRBV29-1 with TRBJ1-2; tentatively, D is TRBD1 (5 bases). In germline, CDR1 is SQVTM, CDR2 ANQGSEA. This CDR3 spans 11 amino acids. Trimming took off 7 bases at V and 8 bases at J, with 14 bases between the two ends. The CDR3 protein is CSAEGQGGYTF. The CDR3, as DNA: TGCAGCGCCGAGGGGCAGGGAGGCTACACCTTC.

The gene calls are TRBV27 and TRBJ2-1; 8 bases map to TRBD1. CDR1 MNHEY and CDR2 SMNVEV come from the germline V gene (reference sequence). The CDR3 has 20 amino acids. V trimming: 6 bases; J trimming: 0 bases; junction bases outside the gene matches: 19. As DNA, the CDR3 is TGTGCCAGCAGCCCTACTCCGGGACAGGTGGCTTTGAGCTCCTACAATGAGCAGTTCTTC. Protein: CASSPTPGQVALSSYNEQFF.

The chain combines TRBV9 with TRBJ1-6, with D possibly TRBD1 on 6 matching bases. V dropped 3 bases and J dropped 3 bases, with 10 bases sitting between them. Per the germline V gene, CDR1 is SGDLS and CDR2 is YYNGEE. The CDR3 totals 15 residues. In DNA, the CDR3 is TGTGCCAGCAGCGCTACACAGGGCTATAATTCACCCCTCCACTTT. This encodes CASSATQGYNSPLHF.

The rearrangement links TRBV2 to TRBJ2-1, with 9 bases identical to TRBD1. V trimming: 4 bases; J trimming: 5 bases; junction bases outside the gene matches: 6. Germline CDR1 SNHLY, CDR2 FYNNEI. This CDR3 spans 15 amino acids. This CDR3 is CASSGGRDRDNEQFF. In DNA form, the CDR3 reads TGTGCCAGCAGTGGAGGCAGGGACAGGGACAATGAGCAGTTCTTC.

J is TRBJ1-5 and V is TRBV9, with TRBD1 as a possible D gene (5 bases). CDR1 is SGDLS, CDR2 YYNGEE, per germline. Trimming left V 0 bases short and J 7 bases short, with 14 bases between. The CDR3 sequence is 15 residues long. The CDR3 coding sequence is TGTGCCAGCAGCGTAGGTGGGAGAAGGGACCAGCCCCAGCATTTT. Protein product: CASSVGGRRDQPQHF.

This clonotype was recorded only once. This chain uses TRBV5-1 with TRBJ1-2; D remains unclear. Looked up from germline, CDR1 is SGHRS and CDR2 is YFSETQ. V was shortened by 0 bases and J by 4 bases, with 16 bases between the two germline ends. CDR3 length: 16 amino acids. CDR3 sequence reads: CASSLDWGRRAYGYTF. CDR3 coding DNA: TGCGCCAGCAGCTTGGATTGGGGTAGGCGCGCCTATGGCTACACCTTC.

About this clonotype itself: A read error may account for a junction end that differs from germline. The chain is built from TRBV28 and TRBJ1-1, with TRBD1 matching over 7 bases. The CDR3 has 14 amino acids. Germline CDR1 reads MDHEN; CDR2 reads SYDVKM. This CDR3 is CASSPRGGNTVAFF. CDR3 bases: TGTGCCAGCAGCCCCAGGGGGGGGAACACTGTAGCTTTCTTT.

The chain combines TRBV27 with TRBJ1-5, with D uncertain. Trimming shortened V by 2 bases and J by 7 bases, and 15 bases separated the two germline ends. The CDR3 is 15 residues long. Germline values: CDR1 MNHEY, CDR2 SMNVEV (reference sequence). CDR3 bases: TGTGCCAGCAGTTTAGTGTTAGACAATCAACAGCCCCAGCATTTT. This gives the protein CASSLVLDNQQPQHF.